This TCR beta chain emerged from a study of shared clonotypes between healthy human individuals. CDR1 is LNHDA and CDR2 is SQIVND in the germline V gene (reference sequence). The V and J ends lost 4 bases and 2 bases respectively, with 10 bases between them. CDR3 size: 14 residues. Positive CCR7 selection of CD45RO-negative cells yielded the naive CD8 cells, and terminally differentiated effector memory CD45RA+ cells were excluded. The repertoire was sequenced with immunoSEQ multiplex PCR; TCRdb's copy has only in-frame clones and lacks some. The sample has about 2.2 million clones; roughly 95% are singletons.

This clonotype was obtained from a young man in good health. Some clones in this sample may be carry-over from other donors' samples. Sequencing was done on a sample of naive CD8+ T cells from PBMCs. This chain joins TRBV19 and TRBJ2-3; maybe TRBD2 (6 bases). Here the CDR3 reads CASSNRDFTDTQYF. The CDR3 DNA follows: TGTGCCAGTAGTAACCGGGACTTCACAGATACGCAGTATTTT.